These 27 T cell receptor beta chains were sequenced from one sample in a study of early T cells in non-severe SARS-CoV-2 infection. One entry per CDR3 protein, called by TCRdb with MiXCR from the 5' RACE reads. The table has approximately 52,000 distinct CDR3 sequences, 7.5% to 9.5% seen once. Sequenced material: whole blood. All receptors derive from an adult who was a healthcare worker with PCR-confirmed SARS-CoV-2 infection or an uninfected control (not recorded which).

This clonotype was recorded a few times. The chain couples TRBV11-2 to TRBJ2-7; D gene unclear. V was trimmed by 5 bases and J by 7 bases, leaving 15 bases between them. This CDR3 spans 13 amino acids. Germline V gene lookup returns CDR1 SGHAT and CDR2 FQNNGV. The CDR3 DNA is TGTGCCAGCAGCAAATCCGGTCGACGGGAGCAGTACTTC. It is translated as CASSKSGRREQYF.

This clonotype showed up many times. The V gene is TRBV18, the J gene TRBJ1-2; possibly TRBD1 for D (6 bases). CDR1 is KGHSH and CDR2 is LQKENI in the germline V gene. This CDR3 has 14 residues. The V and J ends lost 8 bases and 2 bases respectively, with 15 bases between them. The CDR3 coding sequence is TGTGCCAGCCAAAAGGACAGATGGAACTATGGCTACACCTTC. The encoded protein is CASQKDRWNYGYTF.

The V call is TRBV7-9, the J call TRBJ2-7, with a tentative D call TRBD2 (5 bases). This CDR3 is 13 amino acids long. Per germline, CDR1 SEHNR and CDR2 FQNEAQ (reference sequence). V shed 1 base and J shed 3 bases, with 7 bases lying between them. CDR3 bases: TGTGCCAGCAGCTTAGGGGAGTTCTACGAGCAGTACTTC. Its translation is CASSLGEFYEQYF.

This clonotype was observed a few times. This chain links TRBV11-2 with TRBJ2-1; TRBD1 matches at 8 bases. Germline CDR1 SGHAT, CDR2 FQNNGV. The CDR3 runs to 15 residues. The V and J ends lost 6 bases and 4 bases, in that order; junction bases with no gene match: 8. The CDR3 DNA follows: TGTGCCAGCAGATATTGGGGACAGGAATACAATGAGCAGTTCTTC. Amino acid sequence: CASRYWGQEYNEQFF.

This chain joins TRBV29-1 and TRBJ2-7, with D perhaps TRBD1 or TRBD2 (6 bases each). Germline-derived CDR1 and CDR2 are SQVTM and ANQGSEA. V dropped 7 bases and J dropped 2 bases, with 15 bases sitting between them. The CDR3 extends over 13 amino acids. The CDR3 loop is CSAEGGTTYEQYF. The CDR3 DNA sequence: TGCAGCGCGGAAGGGGGGACCACCTACGAGCAGTACTTC.

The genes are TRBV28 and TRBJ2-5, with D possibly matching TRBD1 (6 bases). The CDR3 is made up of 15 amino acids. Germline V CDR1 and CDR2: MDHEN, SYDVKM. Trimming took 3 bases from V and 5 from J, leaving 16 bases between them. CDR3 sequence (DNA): TGTGCCAGCAGTTTTGGGACAACCACTCTTGAGACCCAGTACTTC. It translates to CASSFGTTTLETQYF.

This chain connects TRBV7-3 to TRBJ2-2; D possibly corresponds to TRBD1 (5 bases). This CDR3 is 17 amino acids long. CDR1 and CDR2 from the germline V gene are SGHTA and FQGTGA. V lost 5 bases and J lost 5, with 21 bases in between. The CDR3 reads CASSPTPAGSRTGELFF. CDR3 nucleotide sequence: TGTGCCAGCAGCCCGACCCCGGCAGGGTCTAGGACCGGGGAGCTGTTTTTT.

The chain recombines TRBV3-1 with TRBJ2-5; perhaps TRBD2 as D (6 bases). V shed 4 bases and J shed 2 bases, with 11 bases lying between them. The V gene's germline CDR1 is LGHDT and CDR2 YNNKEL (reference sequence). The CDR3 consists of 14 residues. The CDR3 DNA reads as TGTGCCAGCAGCCTAAGCGGGCTTCAAGAGACCCAGTACTTC. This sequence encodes CASSLSGLQETQYF.

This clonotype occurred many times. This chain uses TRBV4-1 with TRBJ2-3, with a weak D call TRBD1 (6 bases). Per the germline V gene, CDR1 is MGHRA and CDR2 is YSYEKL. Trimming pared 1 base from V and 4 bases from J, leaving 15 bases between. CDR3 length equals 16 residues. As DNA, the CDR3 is TGCGCCAGCAGCCAAGTGGCACAGGGAGATTCAGATACGCAGTATTTT. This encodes CASSQVAQGDSDTQYF.

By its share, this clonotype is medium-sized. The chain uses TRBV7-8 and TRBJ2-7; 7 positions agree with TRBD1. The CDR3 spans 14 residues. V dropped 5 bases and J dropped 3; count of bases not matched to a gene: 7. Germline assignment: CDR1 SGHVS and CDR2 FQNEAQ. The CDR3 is CASSPGTAFYEQYF. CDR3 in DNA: TGTGCCAGCAGCCCGGGGACAGCCTTCTACGAGCAGTACTTC.

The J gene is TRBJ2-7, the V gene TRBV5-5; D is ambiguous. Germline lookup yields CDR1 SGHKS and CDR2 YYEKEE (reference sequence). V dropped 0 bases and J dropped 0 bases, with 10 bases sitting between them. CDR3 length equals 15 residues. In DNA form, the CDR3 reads TGTGCCAGCAGCTTGGAGTCACCACCCTCCTACGAGCAGTACTTC. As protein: CASSLESPPSYEQYF.

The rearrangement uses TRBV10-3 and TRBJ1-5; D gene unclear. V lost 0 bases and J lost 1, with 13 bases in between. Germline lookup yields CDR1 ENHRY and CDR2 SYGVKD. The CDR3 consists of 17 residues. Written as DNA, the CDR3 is TGTGCCATCAGTGAGTCGATTTCGGGCCCGAGCAATCAGCCCCAGCATTTT. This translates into CAISESISGPSNQPQHF.

CDR3 DNA sequence: TGTGCCAGCAGTTACGGAAGGGGTCGCTCTGGAAACACCATATATTTT. Its translation is CASSYGRGRSGNTIYF. V usage is TRBV6-5 and J usage is TRBJ1-3, with TRBD1 as a possible D gene (5 bases). Per the germline V gene, CDR1 is MNHEY and CDR2 is SVGAGI. CDR3 length: 16 residues. Trimming took off 2 bases at V and 0 bases at J, with 11 bases between the two ends.

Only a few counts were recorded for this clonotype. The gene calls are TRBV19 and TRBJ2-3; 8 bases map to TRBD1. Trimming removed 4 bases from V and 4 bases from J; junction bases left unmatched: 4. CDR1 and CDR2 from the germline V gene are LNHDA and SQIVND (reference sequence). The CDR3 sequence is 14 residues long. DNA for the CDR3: TGTGCCAGTAGTAGTGGACAGGGAGCAGATACGCAGTATTTT. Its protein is CASSSGQGADTQYF.

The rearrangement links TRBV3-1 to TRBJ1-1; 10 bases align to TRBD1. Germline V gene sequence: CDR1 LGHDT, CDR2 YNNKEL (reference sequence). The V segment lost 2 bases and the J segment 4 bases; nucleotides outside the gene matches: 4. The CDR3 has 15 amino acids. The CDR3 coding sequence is TGTGCCAGCAGCCAACCCGGGACAGGGGCCACTGAAGCTTTCTTT. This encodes CASSQPGTGATEAFF.

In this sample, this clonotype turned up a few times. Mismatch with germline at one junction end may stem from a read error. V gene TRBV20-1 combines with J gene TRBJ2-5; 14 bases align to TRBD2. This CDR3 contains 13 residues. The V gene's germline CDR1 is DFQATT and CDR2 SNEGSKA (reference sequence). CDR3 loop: CSAGLAGEETQCF. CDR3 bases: TGCAGTGCGGGACTAGCGGGAGAAGAGACCCAGTGCTTC.

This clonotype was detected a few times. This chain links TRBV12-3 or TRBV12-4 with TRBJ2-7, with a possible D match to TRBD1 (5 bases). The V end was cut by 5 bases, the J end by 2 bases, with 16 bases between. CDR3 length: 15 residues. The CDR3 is CASSTRVRNPYEQYF. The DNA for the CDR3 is TGTGCCAGCAGTACCAGGGTCCGAAACCCCTACGAGCAGTACTTC.

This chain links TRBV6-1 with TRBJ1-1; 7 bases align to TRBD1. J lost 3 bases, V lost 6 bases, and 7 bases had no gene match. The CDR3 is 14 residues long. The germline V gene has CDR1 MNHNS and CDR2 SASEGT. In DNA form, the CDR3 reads TGTGCCAGCAGCAAGACAGGGACTCACACTGAAGCTTTCTTT. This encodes CASSKTGTHTEAFF.

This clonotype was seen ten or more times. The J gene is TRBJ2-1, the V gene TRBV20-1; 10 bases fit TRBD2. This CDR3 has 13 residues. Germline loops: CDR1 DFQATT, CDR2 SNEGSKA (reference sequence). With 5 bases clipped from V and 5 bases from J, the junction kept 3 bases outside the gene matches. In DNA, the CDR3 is TGCAGTGCTGACGGGACTAGCGACAATGAGCAGTTCTTC. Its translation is CSADGTSDNEQFF.

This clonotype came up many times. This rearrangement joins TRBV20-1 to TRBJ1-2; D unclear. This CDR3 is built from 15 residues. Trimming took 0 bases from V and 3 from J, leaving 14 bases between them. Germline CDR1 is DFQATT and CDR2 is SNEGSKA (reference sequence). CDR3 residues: CSARDTWAGDYGYTF. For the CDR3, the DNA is TGCAGTGCTAGAGATACGTGGGCCGGCGACTATGGCTACACCTTC.

CDR3 region: CSASSSGDTQYF. The CDR3 DNA is TGCAGTGCGAGTAGTAGCGGAGATACGCAGTATTTT. V gene TRBV20-1 combines with J gene TRBJ2-3, with D perhaps matching TRBD2 (6 bases). The CDR3 loop spans 12 amino acids. CDR1 is DFQATT, CDR2 SNEGSKA, per germline (reference sequence). The germline V and J ends were trimmed by 6 bases and 5 bases, with 12 bases remaining between them.

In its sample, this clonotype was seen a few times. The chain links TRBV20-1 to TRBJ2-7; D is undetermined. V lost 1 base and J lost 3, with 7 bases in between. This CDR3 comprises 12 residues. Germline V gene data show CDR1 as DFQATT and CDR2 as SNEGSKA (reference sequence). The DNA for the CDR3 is TGCAGTGCTAGAGGCAGACTCTACGAGCAGTACTTC. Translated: CSARGRLYEQYF.

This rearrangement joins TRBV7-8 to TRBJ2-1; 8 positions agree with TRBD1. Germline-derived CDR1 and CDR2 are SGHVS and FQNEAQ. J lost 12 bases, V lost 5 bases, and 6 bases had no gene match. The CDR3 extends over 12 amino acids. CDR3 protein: CASSPSGTGQFF. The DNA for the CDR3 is TGTGCCAGCAGCCCCTCCGGGACAGGGCAGTTCTTC. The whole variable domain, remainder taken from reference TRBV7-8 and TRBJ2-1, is GAGVSQSPRYKVAKRGQDVALRCDPISGHVSLFWYQQALGQGPEFLTYFQNEAQLDKSGLPSDRFFAERPEGSVSTLKIQRTQQEDSAVYLCASSPSGTGQFFGPGTRLTVL.

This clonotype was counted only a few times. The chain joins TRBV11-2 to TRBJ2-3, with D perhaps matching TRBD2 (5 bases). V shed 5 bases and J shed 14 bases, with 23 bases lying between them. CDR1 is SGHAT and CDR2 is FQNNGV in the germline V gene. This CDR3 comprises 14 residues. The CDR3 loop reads CASSPGRGSLGSYF. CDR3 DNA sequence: TGTGCCAGCAGCCCTGGGCGAGGGTCGTTGGGATCGTATTTT.

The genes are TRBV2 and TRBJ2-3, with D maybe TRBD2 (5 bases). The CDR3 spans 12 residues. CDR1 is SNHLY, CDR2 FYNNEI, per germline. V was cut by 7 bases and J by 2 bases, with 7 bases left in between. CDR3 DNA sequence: TGTGCCAGCACCCGGGACACAGATACGCAGTATTTT. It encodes CASTRDTDTQYF. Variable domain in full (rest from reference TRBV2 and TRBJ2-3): EPEVTQTPSHQVTQMGQEVILRCVPISNHLYFYWYRQILGQKVEFLVSFYNNEISEKSEIFDDQFSVERPDGSNFTLKIRSTKLEDSAMYFCASTRDTDTQYFGPGTRLTVL.

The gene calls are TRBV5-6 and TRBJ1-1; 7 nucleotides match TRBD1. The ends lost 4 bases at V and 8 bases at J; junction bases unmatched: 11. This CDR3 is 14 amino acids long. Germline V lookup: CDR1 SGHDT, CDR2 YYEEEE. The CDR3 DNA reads TGTGCCAGCAGCGGCAGTCCGGGACAGCCCGAAGCTTTCTTT. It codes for CASSGSPGQPEAFF.

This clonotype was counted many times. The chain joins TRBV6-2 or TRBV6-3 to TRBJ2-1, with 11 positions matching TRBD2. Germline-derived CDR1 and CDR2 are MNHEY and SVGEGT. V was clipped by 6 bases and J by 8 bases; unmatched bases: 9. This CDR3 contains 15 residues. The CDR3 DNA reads TGTGCCAGCAGCCGGACGACTAGCGGGGCCGATGAGCAGTTCTTC. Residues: CASSRTTSGADEQFF.